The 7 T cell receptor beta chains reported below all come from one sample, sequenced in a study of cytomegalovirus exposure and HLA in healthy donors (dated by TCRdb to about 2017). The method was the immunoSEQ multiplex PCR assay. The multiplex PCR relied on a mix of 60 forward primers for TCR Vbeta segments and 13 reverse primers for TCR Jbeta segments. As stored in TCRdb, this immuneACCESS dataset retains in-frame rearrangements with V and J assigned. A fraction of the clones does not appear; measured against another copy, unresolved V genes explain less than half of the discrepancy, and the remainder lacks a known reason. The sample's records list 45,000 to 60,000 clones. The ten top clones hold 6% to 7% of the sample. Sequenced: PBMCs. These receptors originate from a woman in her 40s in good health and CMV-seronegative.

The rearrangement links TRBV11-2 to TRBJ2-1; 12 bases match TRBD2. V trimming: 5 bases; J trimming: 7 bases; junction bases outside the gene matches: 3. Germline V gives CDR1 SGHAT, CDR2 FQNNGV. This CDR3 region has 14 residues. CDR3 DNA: TGTGCCAGCAGCCTAGCGGGAGGGCCGAATGAGCAGTTCTTC. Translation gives CASSLAGGPNEQFF.

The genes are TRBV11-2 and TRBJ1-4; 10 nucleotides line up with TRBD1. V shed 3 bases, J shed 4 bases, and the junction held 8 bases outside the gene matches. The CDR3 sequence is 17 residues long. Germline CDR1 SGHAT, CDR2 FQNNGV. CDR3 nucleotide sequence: TGTGCCAGCAGCTTGCTTCGCGGACAGGGGGATAATGAAAAACTGTTTTTT. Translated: CASSLLRGQGDNEKLFF. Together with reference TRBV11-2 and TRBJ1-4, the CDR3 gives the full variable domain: EAGVAQSPRYKIIEKRQSVAFWCNPISGHATLYWYQQILGQGPKLLIQFQNNGVVDDSQLPKDRFSAERLKGVDSTLKIQPAKLEDSAVYLCASSLLRGQGDNEKLFFGSGTQLSVL.

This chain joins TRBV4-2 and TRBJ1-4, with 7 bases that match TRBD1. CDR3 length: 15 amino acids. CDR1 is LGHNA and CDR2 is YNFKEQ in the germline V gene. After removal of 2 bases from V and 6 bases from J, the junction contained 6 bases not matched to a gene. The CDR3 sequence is CASSQPTGIDEKLFF. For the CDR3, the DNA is TGTGCCAGCAGCCAACCGACAGGGATTGATGAAAAACTGTTTTTT.

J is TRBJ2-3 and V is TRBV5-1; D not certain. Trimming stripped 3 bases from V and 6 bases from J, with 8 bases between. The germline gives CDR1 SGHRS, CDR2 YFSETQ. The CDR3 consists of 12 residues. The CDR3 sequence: CASSYDGDTQYF. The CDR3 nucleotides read TGCGCCAGCAGCTATGACGGGGATACGCAGTATTTT.

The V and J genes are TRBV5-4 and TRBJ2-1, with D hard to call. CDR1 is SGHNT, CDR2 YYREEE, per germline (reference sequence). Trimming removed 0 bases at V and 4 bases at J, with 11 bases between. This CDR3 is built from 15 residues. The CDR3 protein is CASSLAEQKYNEQFF. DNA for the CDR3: TGTGCCAGCAGCTTGGCAGAACAAAAATACAATGAGCAGTTCTTC.

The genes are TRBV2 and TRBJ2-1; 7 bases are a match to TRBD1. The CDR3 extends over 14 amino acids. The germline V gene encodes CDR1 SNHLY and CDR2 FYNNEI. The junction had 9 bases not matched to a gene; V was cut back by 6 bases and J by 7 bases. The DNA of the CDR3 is TGTGCCAGCAGCTTATCACAGGGGAATAATGAGCAGTTCTTC. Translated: CASSLSQGNNEQFF.

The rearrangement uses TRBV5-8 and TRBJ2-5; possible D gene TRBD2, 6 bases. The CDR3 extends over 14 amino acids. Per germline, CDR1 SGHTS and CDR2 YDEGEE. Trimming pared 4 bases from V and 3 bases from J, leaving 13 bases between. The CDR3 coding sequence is TGTGCCAGCAGCCTACCTGGGGAGGAAGAGACCCAGTACTTC. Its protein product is CASSLPGEEETQYF.